This passage covers 2 T cell receptor beta chains from one sample sequenced in a study of shared clonotypes between healthy human individuals. Sequencing was performed with immunoSEQ multiplex PCR; in TCRdb, only in-frame clones are kept and a portion is missing. The sample consists of approximately 640,000 clones, around 72% of them appearing once. The sample was memory CD4+ T cells sorted from blood. Subset here: CD45RA-negative fraction. The receptors shown here come from a woman in her 30s in good health.

The rearrangement uses TRBV5-1 and TRBJ2-1; perhaps TRBD2 as D (5 bases). V gave up 4 bases and J gave up 8 bases, with 16 bases separating them. Looked up from germline, CDR1 is SGHRS and CDR2 is YFSETQ. This CDR3 has 14 residues. The CDR3 spells CASSPVTTEDEQFF. As DNA, the CDR3 is TGCGCCAGCAGCCCCGTGACTACGGAGGATGAGCAGTTCTTC.

The chain recombines TRBV14 with TRBJ2-1; weak D call: TRBD2 (6 bases). CDR1 SGHDN and CDR2 FVKESK come from the germline V gene. The CDR3 consists of 15 residues. V lost 4 bases to trimming and J lost 3 bases, with 13 bases between them. CDR3 protein: CASSRERASYNEQFF. The CDR3 region has the DNA TGTGCCAGCAGCCGAGAGCGGGCCAGCTACAATGAGCAGTTCTTC.